One and the same sample provided the 30 T cell receptor beta chains below, sequenced in a study of CD8 T cells in Susac syndrome. It was with random hexamers that roughly 0.45 to 1 ug RNA was reverse transcribed. MiXCR, run by TCRdb on the immunoSEQ multiplex PCR reads, gives a single entry per CDR3 protein. Seen here are about 290,000 distinct CDR3 sequences, approximately 89% observed once, and the top ten hold 0.18%. The specimen sequenced was CD8+ T cells from PBMCs. These receptors were taken from a human donor with multiple sclerosis.

J is TRBJ1-2 and V is TRBV5-5; TRBD1 is a possible D gene (6 bases). The CDR3 runs 16 residues. Trimming left V 0 bases short and J 2 bases short, with 14 bases between. In germline, CDR1 is SGHKS, CDR2 YYEKEE (reference sequence). CDR3 bases: TGTGCCAGCAGCTTGGAGGGGCCCACAGGGAACTATGGCTACACCTTC. The encoded protein is CASSLEGPTGNYGYTF.

The V call is TRBV9, the J call TRBJ1-1, with D possibly being TRBD1 (6 bases). The CDR3 loop spans 14 amino acids. CDR1 is SGDLS and CDR2 is YYNGEE in the germline V gene. V was trimmed by 3 bases and J by 0 bases, leaving 9 bases between them. The DNA of the CDR3 is TGTGCCAGCAGCGGGACAGACTTGAACACTGAAGCTTTCTTT. It is translated as CASSGTDLNTEAFF.

The chain combines TRBV27 with TRBJ1-2; possible D gene TRBD1, 5 bases. The germline gives CDR1 MNHEY, CDR2 SMNVEV (reference sequence). Trimming stripped 9 bases from V and 4 bases from J, with 12 bases between. The CDR3 is 12 residues long. CDR3 DNA: TGTGCCAGTCCCCGGGGGAGCTATGGCTACACCTTC. Its translation: CASPRGSYGYTF.

This clonotype was detected once. The chain has TRBV7-9 and TRBJ2-5; 7 bases agree with TRBD1. CDR1 SEHNR and CDR2 FQNEAQ come from the germline V gene (reference sequence). The CDR3 has 14 residues. V was pared by 3 bases and J by 2 bases, with 3 bases of the junction left unmatched. CDR3 DNA sequence: TGTGCCAGCAGCTTGACAGGGCGGCAAGAGACCCAGTACTTC. Its protein product is CASSLTGRQETQYF. The entire variable domain, with the rest obtained from reference TRBV7-9 and TRBJ2-5, is as follows: DTGVSQNPRHKITKRGQNVTFRCDPISEHNRLYWYRQTLGQGPEFLTYFQNEAQLEKSRLLSDRFSAERPKGSFSTLEIQRTEQGDSAMYLCASSLTGRQETQYFGPGTRLLVL.

The gene calls are TRBV12-3 or TRBV12-4 and TRBJ2-7; D gene unclear. The CDR3 extends over 16 amino acids. V was shortened by 4 bases and J by 2 bases, with 18 bases between the two germline ends. Here the CDR3 DNA reads TGTGCCAGCAGTTCTAACCTTCGAACGGCCACCTACGAGCAGTACTTC. Its protein product is CASSSNLRTATYEQYF.

The rearrangement links TRBV19 to TRBJ2-7; TRBD2 matches at 12 bases. V was pared by 0 bases and J by 6 bases, with 6 bases of the junction left unmatched. The CDR3 loop spans 16 amino acids. Germline V lookup: CDR1 LNHDA, CDR2 SQIVND (reference sequence). DNA of the CDR3: TGTGCCAGTAGTATAGATCCGACTAGCGGGAGTAGCGAGCAGTACTTC. As protein: CASSIDPTSGSSEQYF.

This chain links TRBV19 with TRBJ2-1; TRBD2 aligns across 12 bases. CDR3 size: 18 residues. Germline V gene data show CDR1 as LNHDA and CDR2 as SQIVND (reference sequence). After removal of 6 bases from V and 4 bases from J, the junction contained 13 bases not matched to a gene. This chain's CDR3 is CASSYLAGGPRSYNEQFF. For the CDR3, the DNA is TGTGCCAGTAGCTATCTAGCGGGAGGGCCTAGATCTTACAATGAGCAGTTCTTC.

The V call is TRBV7-8, the J call TRBJ1-2; the D is unclear. The V gene's germline CDR1 is SGHVS and CDR2 FQNEAQ. Between the trimmed V and J ends, which lost 4 bases and 6 bases, there was a span of 18 bases. This CDR3 region has 15 residues. CDR3 sequence reads: CASSSQRAHIDGYTF. The CDR3 DNA reads TGTGCCAGCAGCTCTCAACGGGCCCACATCGATGGCTACACCTTC.

The rearrangement joins TRBV4-3 to TRBJ2-3; no clear D gene. CDR1 and CDR2 from the germline V gene are LGHNA and YSLEER. The CDR3 consists of 14 residues. V was pared by 4 bases and J by 1 base, with 9 bases between. CDR3: CASSPTLGTDTQYF. CDR3 bases: TGCGCCAGCAGCCCCACCTTGGGCACAGATACGCAGTATTTT.

The chain joins TRBV4-2 to TRBJ2-7; possibly TRBD1 or TRBD2 for D (5 bases each). This CDR3 spans 15 amino acids. The ends were cut back, 4 bases at V and 2 bases at J, with 15 bases in the middle. Germline V gene data show CDR1 as LGHNA and CDR2 as YNFKEQ. The CDR3 nucleotides are TGTGCCAGCAGCCCCCGGGACGGCCCGGCCTACGAGCAGTACTTC. It specifies CASSPRDGPAYEQYF.

The V call is TRBV7-9, the J call TRBJ1-2; D remains ambiguous. Looked up from germline, CDR1 is SEHNR and CDR2 is FQNEAQ (reference sequence). CDR3 length: 15 residues. Trimming stripped 6 bases from V and 8 bases from J, with 22 bases between. Here the CDR3 reads CASRGSEVVSGGYTF. In DNA, the CDR3 is TGTGCCAGCAGGGGGAGTGAGGTTGTGTCAGGCGGCTACACCTTC.

The V and J genes are TRBV27 and TRBJ2-7; maybe TRBD2 (7 bases). V lost 4 bases to trimming and J lost 0 bases, with 10 bases between them. Germline V lookup: CDR1 MNHEY, CDR2 SMNVEV (reference sequence). This CDR3 spans 14 amino acids. CDR3 nucleotide sequence: TGTGCCAGCAGTTGGGGGGGCCCCTCCTACGAGCAGTACTTC. Translation gives CASSWGGPSYEQYF.

The chain recombines TRBV14 with TRBJ2-1; D tentatively reads TRBD1 or TRBD2 (5 bases each). The CDR3 contains 13 residues. Trimming stripped 6 bases from V and 8 bases from J, with 14 bases between. The V gene's germline CDR1 is SGHDN and CDR2 FVKESK. The CDR3: CASRRDRQYEQFF. DNA of the CDR3: TGTGCCAGCAGACGGGACCGCCAATATGAGCAGTTCTTC. Full variable domain (outside the CDR3, taken from reference TRBV14 and TRBJ2-1): EAGVTQFPSHSVIEKGQTVTLRCDPISGHDNLYWYRRVMGKEIKFLLHFVKESKQDESGMPNNRFLAERTGGTYSTLKVQPAELEDSGVYFCASRRDRQYEQFFGPGTRLTVL.

The chain employs TRBV12-3 or TRBV12-4 and TRBJ1-1; the D is unclear. This CDR3 region has 13 residues. Trimming pared 8 bases from V and 6 bases from J, leaving 16 bases between. Here the CDR3 DNA reads TGTGCCAGCGAGGGTGCTTTCCCGCCTGAAGCTTTCTTT. This sequence encodes CASEGAFPPEAFF.

V is TRBV20-1 and J is TRBJ2-7; tentative D call: TRBD1 (6 bases). Trimming stripped 5 bases from V and 5 bases from J, with 10 bases between. This CDR3 has 11 residues. Germline CDR1 reads DFQATT; CDR2 reads SNEGSKA (reference sequence). CDR3: CSALRGNEQYF. The DNA of the CDR3 is TGCAGTGCTCTCAGGGGAAACGAGCAGTACTTC.

V usage is TRBV6-2 or TRBV6-3 and J usage is TRBJ1-5; 7 nucleotides line up with TRBD1. The CDR3 is made up of 15 amino acids. Per germline, CDR1 MNHEY and CDR2 SVGEGT. V shed 2 bases and J 4 bases; nucleotides not matched to a gene: 5. The CDR3: CASSYVQGVNQPQHF. The DNA for the CDR3 is TGTGCCAGCAGTTACGTGCAGGGGGTAAATCAGCCCCAGCATTTT.

The V and J genes are TRBV6-5 and TRBJ2-1, with TRBD1 identical over 9 bases. Germline V gives CDR1 MNHEY, CDR2 SVGAGI. This CDR3 is 19 amino acids long. After removal of 0 bases from V and 6 bases from J, the junction contained 15 bases not matched to a gene. The CDR3 reads CASSYSSSFEGQGPNEQFF. The CDR3 DNA reads TGTGCCAGCAGTTACTCGTCGAGCTTTGAGGGACAGGGACCCAATGAGCAGTTCTTC.

The gene calls are TRBV3-1 and TRBJ1-4, with 7 bases aligning to TRBD1. The CDR3 is 14 residues long. Germline values: CDR1 LGHDT, CDR2 YNNKEL (reference sequence). V trimming: 4 bases; J trimming: 4 bases; junction bases outside the gene matches: 3. The CDR3 loop reads CASSLRDSNEKLFF. In DNA form, the CDR3 reads TGTGCCAGCAGCCTCCGGGACAGTAATGAAAAACTGTTTTTT. Combining the CDR3 with reference TRBV3-1 and TRBJ1-4 gives the whole variable domain DTAVSQTPKYLVTQMGNDKSIKCEQNLGHDTMYWYKQDSKKFLKIMFSYNNKELIINETVPNRFSPKSPDKAHLNLHINSLELGDSAVYFCASSLRDSNEKLFFGSGTQLSVL.

CDR3 coding DNA: TGTGCCAGCAGTCGTCATCCCGGGCAGCAATACAATGAGCAGTTCTTC. Amino acid sequence: CASSRHPGQQYNEQFF. This chain links TRBV6-6 with TRBJ2-1; D ambiguous. V lost 5 bases and J lost 4, with 18 bases in between. Germline V CDR1 and CDR2: MNHNY, SVGAGI (reference sequence). The CDR3 contains 16 residues.

The chain has TRBV2 and TRBJ1-2; no definite D call. The V end was cut by 9 bases, the J end by 1 base, with 9 bases between. The CDR3 has 12 residues. CDR1 and CDR2 from the germline V gene are SNHLY and FYNNEI. CDR3 loop: CASEKINYGYTF. For the CDR3, the DNA is TGTGCCAGTGAGAAGATTAACTATGGCTACACCTTC. Full variable domain (rest looked up from reference TRBV2 and TRBJ1-2): EPEVTQTPSHQVTQMGQEVILRCVPISNHLYFYWYRQILGQKVEFLVSFYNNEISEKSEIFDDQFSVERPDGSNFTLKIRSTKLEDSAMYFCASEKINYGYTFGSGTRLTVV.

The table lists this clonotype with a count of one. The rearrangement uses TRBV5-4 and TRBJ2-2, with D perhaps matching TRBD1 or TRBD2 (5 bases each). CDR1 SGHNT and CDR2 YYREEE come from the germline V gene (reference sequence). V was shortened by 2 bases and J by 3 bases, with 17 bases between the two germline ends. The CDR3 is 17 residues long. The CDR3 DNA sequence: TGTGCCAGCAGCTTCTTCCGGGGCCGGAGATACACCGGGGAGCTGTTTTTT. It translates to CASSFFRGRRYTGELFF.

The chain recombines TRBV9 with TRBJ2-3; no clear D. The CDR3 extends over 13 amino acids. With 0 bases removed from V and 6 bases from J, the gap between germline ends came to 8 bases. Looked up from germline, CDR1 is SGDLS and CDR2 is YYNGEE. The CDR3 sequence is CASSVVAGDTQYF. The CDR3 DNA sequence: TGTGCCAGCAGCGTAGTTGCTGGTGATACGCAGTATTTT.

CDR3 in DNA: TGTGCCAGCAGTTCCCCACTAGCATGGGGGGAGCAGTACTTC. This sequence encodes CASSSPLAWGEQYF. The rearrangement joins TRBV28 to TRBJ2-7; a possible D gene is TRBD2 (6 bases). Per germline, CDR1 MDHEN and CDR2 SYDVKM. The CDR3 loop spans 14 amino acids. Trimming took off 4 bases at V and 7 bases at J, with 17 bases between the two ends.

The CDR3 is CASSISPPGGQPQHF. CDR3 in DNA: TGTGCCAGTAGTATAAGCCCCCCAGGGGGTCAGCCCCAGCATTTT. The chain couples TRBV19 to TRBJ1-5; 7 bases map to TRBD1. Per germline, CDR1 LNHDA and CDR2 SQIVND (reference sequence). The CDR3 covers 15 residues. The V and J ends lost 2 bases and 6 bases, in that order; junction bases with no gene match: 7.

The table lists this clonotype with a few counts. The gene calls are TRBV6-5 and TRBJ2-7; 8 bases are shared with TRBD1. CDR1 and CDR2 (germline): MNHEY, SVGAGI. V trimming: 0 bases; J trimming: 2 bases; junction bases outside the gene matches: 12. This CDR3 is 18 amino acids long. Here the CDR3 reads CASSYSSLTGEETYEQYF. Here the CDR3 DNA reads TGTGCCAGCAGTTACTCGTCGCTGACAGGGGAGGAAACCTACGAGCAGTACTTC.

This chain joins TRBV9 and TRBJ2-3; tentatively, D is TRBD1 (6 bases). CDR1 is SGDLS, CDR2 YYNGEE, per germline. The CDR3 extends over 14 amino acids. Trimming left V 7 bases short and J 1 base short, with 13 bases between. CDR3 in amino acids: CASSTGGGTDTQYF. The CDR3, as DNA: TGTGCCAGCTCCACTGGGGGCGGCACAGATACGCAGTATTTT.

This clonotype appeared a single time. One end of the junction is discordant with germline, which a read error may explain. J is TRBJ2-1 and V is TRBV5-6, with D tentatively TRBD1 (6 bases). The CDR3 is 11 residues long. Germline CDR1 is SGHDT and CDR2 is YYEEEE. The CDR3, as DNA: TGTGCCAGCAGCTTTCAGGACAGAAAAATCTTC. The encoded protein is CASSFQDRKIF.

This sequence joins TRBV6-4 and TRBJ1-4; D uncertain. The CDR3 consists of 16 residues. V lost 6 bases, J lost 0 bases, and 14 bases lay in between. The germline V gene encodes CDR1 MRHNA and CDR2 SNTAGT. Here the CDR3 DNA reads TGTGCCAGCAGCGACATAATACGAGCAACTAATGAAAAACTGTTTTTT. It translates to CASSDIIRATNEKLFF.

This chain joins TRBV15 and TRBJ2-5; D is perhaps TRBD2 (6 bases). Germline CDR1 is LNHNV and CDR2 is YYDKDF (reference sequence). The V end lost 0 bases, the J end lost 3 bases, and 20 bases lay between the germline ends. This CDR3 spans 18 amino acids. The CDR3 sequence is CATSRDRVAGPSEETQYF. The DNA of the CDR3 is TGTGCCACCAGCAGAGACAGGGTTGCGGGGCCCTCAGAAGAGACCCAGTACTTC. Using reference TRBV15 and TRBJ2-5 for the parts outside the CDR3, the full variable domain is DAMVIQNPRYQVTQFGKPVTLSCSQTLNHNVMYWYQQKSSQAPKLLFHYYDKDFNNEADTPDNFQSRRPNTSFCFLDIRSPGLGDTAMYLCATSRDRVAGPSEETQYFGPGTRLLVL.

V usage is TRBV30 and J usage is TRBJ1-5, with TRBD1 as a possible D gene (6 bases). The CDR3 has 13 amino acids. Trimming left V 4 bases short and J 5 bases short, with 12 bases between. CDR1 is GTSNPN and CDR2 is SVGIG in the germline V gene (reference sequence). The CDR3 protein is CAWTSGGDQPQHF. The CDR3 DNA is TGTGCCTGGACCTCCGGGGGCGATCAGCCCCAGCATTTT.